The subject of this entry is one TCR beta chain. This clone was seen only a few times. The antigen this receptor binds is unknown. No much larger clonotype is one base removed from it; base qualities were not supplied. This sample is drawn from a study of blood T cell repertoires in COVID-19 (dated by TCRdb to the early 2020s). Regarding the complete study: The collaborator samples originated in the United States, Italy and Spain and spanned the acute and convalescent phases of COVID-19. The dataset comprised deeply sampled blood TCRbeta repertoires from subjects exposed to, actively infected with, or recovered from COVID-19. A freely available public database, intended as a resource for researchers studying the immune response to SARS-CoV-2, is where the repertoires were released. Nearly every sample came with metadata listing a de-identified subject ID, COVID-19 status, age in years and sex. Where available, HLA class I and class II types were obtained from metadata supplied by the sample provider rather than from assay-based typing. The samples were drawn from the first 160 participants of the ongoing ImmuneRACE study and from 950 to 1,500 subjects provided by 6 global collaborators. The material from the prospective study consisted of cDNA or gDNA derived from T cells, B-cell-depleted T cells, or PBMCs.

Trimming leaves V shorter by 0 bases and J shorter by 4 bases, with the junction holding 10 bases beyond the gene matches. CDR1 and CDR2, looked up from the germline V gene (reference sequence), are LNHNV and YYDKDF. The CDR3 holds 18 amino acids from the cysteine to the phenylalanine. Kept here is only the CDR3 DNA, which spans 54 bases and is read in frame from base 1. TCRbeta CDR3 regions were amplified from genomic DNA using the immunoSEQ Assay, a bias-controlled multiplex PCR. As for the authors' bioinformatics: Nucleated cell counts per sample were estimated from amplification of reference gene primers within the assay. To quantify the absolute abundance of each unique TCRbeta CDR3 rearrangement, sequence reads were collapsed and filtered. For each sample, productive Simpson clonality was calculated as the square root of Simpson's diversity index over productive rearrangements. TCRdb carries this immuneACCESS record with in-frame sequences only. Its versions omit some clonotypes, under half of them owing to an unresolved V gene in the studies checked, with the rest unexplained. The V and J calls and clone size were taken over from that table, and D and trimming were inferred from the DNA. This sample comprises about 330,000 clones, approximately 88% of them detected only once. The ten largest clonotypes hold less than 6.5% of the sample.

Enrolling through a virtual design, the prospective study's participants ranged in age from roughly 18 to 100 years and lived across roughly 24 United States geographic areas. In the prospective study, participants were assigned to cohorts based on the clinical history participants reported in a screening survey and a study questionnaire. Recovered participants in ImmuneRACE Cohort 3 were defined as having two consecutive negative NP/OP PCR tests, clearance from a healthcare professional, or resolution of symptoms. Mobile phlebotomists in the prospective study collected whole blood, serum and a nasopharyngeal or oropharyngeal swab from every participant. Over a roughly 2-month period, participants in the prospective study had the option of providing additional blood draws and questionnaires. Before DNA extraction, prospective study blood samples were shipped either frozen or at room temperature.

Findings and caveats that apply to the study as a whole: The amount of clinical and demographic metadata varied by source and participant and was provided uncurated.

The material sequenced was PBMCs or T cells enriched from blood (not recorded which). The V gene is TRBV15 and the J gene is TRBJ1-2; 11 of the junction bases match TRBD1. This clonotype was sampled from a man aged 25-45 years who had recovered from COVID-19. At the DNA level, the sequence is TGTGCCACCAGCAGAGAAAGGGGAGTGGGACAGGGGGGCTATGGCTACACCTTC. This sequence encodes CATSRERGVGQGGYGYTF.